This is a list of T cell receptor beta chains from one sample in a study of blood T cells in healthy people across ages. TCRdb passed the 5' RACE reads through MiXCR, listing each CDR3 protein once. Of about 560,000 distinct CDR3 sequences listed, around a quarter are singletons. The data also belong to a second study, concerning T cells of mothers and their children.

Material for sequencing was blood. The source is a boy aged 2-15 years in good health. The CDR3 runs from the conserved cysteine through the conserved F or W. The order of the fields is D gene, CDR3 length, clone size, J gene, V gene, CDR3 DNA, CDR3 protein. The D gene is left open where the match is weak. Some rows have no size entry. The others give once, few or many, or a class for an expanded clone.

TRBD2 | 19 | - | TRBJ2-5 | TRBV4-1 | TGCGCCAGCAGCCAAGATCGGCTAGCGGGGTTTTATTATACAGGGACCCAGTACTTC | CASSQDRLAGFYYTGTQYF
TRBD2 | 17 | - | TRBJ2-1 | TRBV27 | TGTGCCAGCAGTTCCATCACATTAGCGGGGGGCCGGGATGAGCAGTTCTTC | CASSSITLAGGRDEQFF
- | 15 | - | TRBJ2-1 | TRBV7-9 | TGTGCCAGCAGCTTATCCCCTGACCCTTACAATGAGCAGTTCTTC | CASSLSPDPYNEQFF
TRBD1 | 15 | - | TRBJ2-3 | TRBV11-3 | TGTGCCAGCAGCTTGACAGGGCAAAACACAGATACGCAGTATTTT | CASSLTGQNTDTQYF
- | 16 | few | TRBJ1-1 | TRBV7-9 | TGTGCCAGCAGCTTAAGCGGTAAGGGAATGAACACTGAAGCTTTCTTT | CASSLSGKGMNTEAFF
TRBD2 | 15 | - | TRBJ2-2 | TRBV6-2/TRBV6-3 | TGTGCCAGCAGTTGGACTAGCTGGAACACCGGGGAGCTGTTTTTT | CASSWTSWNTGELFF
TRBD1 | 21 | few | TRBJ2-1 | TRBV11-1 | TGTGCCAGCAGCCCCCGACGCCTTTGGACAGGCCCCAATTTGGTTGGCAATGAGCAGTTCTTC | CASSPRRLWTGPNLVGNEQFF
- | 13 | - | TRBJ2-5 | TRBV12-5 | TGTGCTAGTGGTTTCCGGGAGCTACGTGCGCAGTACTTC | CASGFRELRAQYF
- | 15 | - | TRBJ1-5 | TRBV4-1 | TGCGCCAGCAGCCAAGCCCTGATTTACCAGCAGCCCCAGCATTTT | CASSQALIYQQPQHF
- | 16 | - | TRBJ1-4 | TRBV12-3/TRBV12-4 | TGTGCCAGCAGTTTAGGACACATTGCAACTAATGAAAAACTGTTTTTT | CASSLGHIATNEKLFF
TRBD2 | 12 | many | TRBJ2-5 | TRBV29-1 | TGCAGCGTTCCCGAGCGGGGGGAGACCCAGTACTTC | CSVPERGETQYF
- | 15 | - | TRBJ2-7 | TRBV18 | TGTGCCAGCTCACCACTCACGGCAGGGGATCACGAGCAGTACTTC | CASSPLTAGDHEQYF
TRBD2 | 16 | few | TRBJ2-1 | TRBV12-3/TRBV12-4 | TGTGCCAGCAGCCCCCTAGCGGGAGGCGGGTACAATGAGCAGTTCTTC | CASSPLAGGGYNEQFF
- | 13 | - | TRBJ1-1 | TRBV12-3/TRBV12-4 | TGTGCCAGCAGTTTATTGACAGTTACTGAAGCTTTCTTT | CASSLLTVTEAFF
- | 16 | - | TRBJ2-6 | TRBV29-1 | TGCAGCGTTGTGGGCGGGGGCTTCTCTGGGGCCAACGTCCTGACTTTC | CSVVGGGFSGANVLTF
- | 14 | few | TRBJ1-1 | TRBV10-3 | TGTGCCACCCTACCGACAGGAATGAACACTGAAGCTTTCTTT | CATLPTGMNTEAFF
- | 14 | few | TRBJ2-2 | TRBV19 | TGTGCCAGTAGTACGGCGGGGTACACCGGGGAGCTGTTTTTT | CASSTAGYTGELFF
TRBD1 | 14 | few | TRBJ2-2 | TRBV27 | TGTGCCAGCCGACAGGGGCCGGTCACCGGGGAGCTGTTTTTT | CASRQGPVTGELFF
TRBD1 | 16 | - | TRBJ2-1 | TRBV12-5 | TGTGCTAGTGGGGCCGAACCCGGGACAGGGAACAATGAGCAGTTCTTC | CASGAEPGTGNNEQFF
TRBD2 | 16 | few | TRBJ2-7 | TRBV14 | TGTGCCAGCAGCCAAGATCTGACTAGCAAAGGCGACGAGCAGTACTTC | CASSQDLTSKGDEQYF
TRBD2 | 19 | few | TRBJ2-1 | TRBV20-1 | TGCAGTGCTAGAGATTTTGGACTAGCGGGACCAAGCTCCTACAATGAGCAGTTCTTC | CSARDFGLAGPSSYNEQFF
TRBD1 | 14 | few | TRBJ2-5 | TRBV10-2 | TGCGCCAGCAGTGATCGGGACAGGGGAAAGACCCAGTACTTC | CASSDRDRGKTQYF
- | 12 | few | TRBJ1-1 | TRBV12-3/TRBV12-4 | TGTGCCAGCAGTTTTAGGTACACTGAAGCTTTCTTT | CASSFRYTEAFF
TRBD2 | 16 | - | TRBJ2-1 | TRBV25-1 | TGTGCCAGCAGCGCCCGGGCTAGCGGGAGCGGCAATGAGCAGTTCTTC | CASSARASGSGNEQFF
- | 15 | few | TRBJ2-7 | TRBV9 | TGTGCCAGCAGCCTCTCAGCAGGGGGGGTCTACGAGCAGTACTTC | CASSLSAGGVYEQYF
TRBD2 | 16 | - | TRBJ2-3 | TRBV6-5 | TGTGCCAGCAGCCCACTAGCGGGGCAACGCGCAGATACGCAGTATTTT | CASSPLAGQRADTQYF
- | 11 | few | TRBJ2-7 | TRBV5-1 | TGCGCCAGCAAACTGGTGGGGGAGCAGTACTTC | CASKLVGEQYF